The text below deals with one T cell receptor beta chain. The sample is drawn from a study of blood T cell repertoires in COVID-19. The wider study: Sources were T cells, B-cell-depleted T cells, or PBMCs; the material itself was cDNA or gDNA.

Germline V lookup: CDR1 SGHTA, CDR2 FQGNSA. Between the trimmed V and J ends, which lost 1 base and 8 bases, there was a span of 9 bases. The CDR3 covers 13 residues. Libraries were prepared by immunoSEQ multiplex PCR; TCRdb keeps only in-frame clonotypes and omits some of them. The sample includes 89,000 or so clones, 85% seen only once; the top ten take over 35%. This chain links TRBV7-2 with TRBJ1-5; possible D gene TRBD1, 5 bases. Specimen: peripheral blood. The TCR sequence derives from an older man with acute or convalescent COVID-19. The CDR3 DNA reads as TGTGCCAGCAGCTTAGTGGGGCAGAAGCCCCAGCATTTT. Protein sequence: CASSLVGQKPQHF.